This record looks at one T cell receptor beta chain sequence and its context. No antigen is known for it. Germline CDR1 SGHVS, CDR2 FQNEAQ. V lost 5 bases and J lost 1; bases outside the gene matches: 7. The CDR3 sequence is 18 residues long. The primer mix had 60 Vbeta and 13 Jbeta primers. The data were produced by immunoSEQ multiplex PCR, yet TCRdb's version contains in-frame clones alone and is incomplete. Altogether about 180,000 clones are present, 80% to 90% being singletons, with the ten largest covering about 2.4%. The data derive from a study of cytomegalovirus exposure and HLA in healthy donors. Study outcomes and limitations: Owing to their indistinguishability, certain V segments, notably TRBV6-2 and TRBV6-3, were excluded. A later analysis linked a missense DCLRE1C variant to TCR beta V- and J-gene trimming.

Sequencing used PBMCs. This clonotype originated in a male donor in good health and CMV-seronegative. The chain employs TRBV7-8 and TRBJ2-1; 14 nucleotides line up with TRBD2. CDR3 DNA sequence: TGTGCCAGCAGCCACCCGGGACTAGCGGGGGATTCCTACAATGAGCAGTTCTTC. Translated: CASSHPGLAGDSYNEQFF.